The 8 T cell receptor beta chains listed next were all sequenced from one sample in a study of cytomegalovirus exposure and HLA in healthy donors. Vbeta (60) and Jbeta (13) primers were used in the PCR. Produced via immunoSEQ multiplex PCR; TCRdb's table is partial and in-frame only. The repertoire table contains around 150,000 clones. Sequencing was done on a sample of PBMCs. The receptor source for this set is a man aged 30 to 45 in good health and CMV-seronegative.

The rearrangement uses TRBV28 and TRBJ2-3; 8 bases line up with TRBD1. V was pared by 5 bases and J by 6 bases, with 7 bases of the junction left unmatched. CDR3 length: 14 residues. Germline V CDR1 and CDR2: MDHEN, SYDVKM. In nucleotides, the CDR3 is TGTGCCAGCAGTGTCCAGGGGGCGCCCGATACGCAGTATTTT. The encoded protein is CASSVQGAPDTQYF. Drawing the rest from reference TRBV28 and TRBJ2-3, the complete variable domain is DVKVTQSSRYLVKRTGEKVFLECVQDMDHENMFWYRQDPGLGLRLIYFSYDVKMKEKGDIPEGYSVSREKKERFSLILESASTNQTSMYLCASSVQGAPDTQYFGPGTRLTVL.

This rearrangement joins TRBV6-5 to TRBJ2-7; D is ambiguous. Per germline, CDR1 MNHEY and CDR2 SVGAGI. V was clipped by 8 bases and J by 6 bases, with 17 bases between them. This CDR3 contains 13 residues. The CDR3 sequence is CASLSPLGGEQYF. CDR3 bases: TGTGCCAGCCTTTCTCCTCTCGGTGGCGAGCAGTACTTC.

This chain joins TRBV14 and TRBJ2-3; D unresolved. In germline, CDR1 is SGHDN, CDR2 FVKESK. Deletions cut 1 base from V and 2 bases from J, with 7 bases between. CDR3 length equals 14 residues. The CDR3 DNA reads TGTGCCAGCAGCCAAGGGCTTCACACAGATACGCAGTATTTT. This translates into CASSQGLHTDTQYF.

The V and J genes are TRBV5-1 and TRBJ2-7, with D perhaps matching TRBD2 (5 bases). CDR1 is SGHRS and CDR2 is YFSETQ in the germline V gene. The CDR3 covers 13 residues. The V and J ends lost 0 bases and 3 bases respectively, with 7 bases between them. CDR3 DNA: TGCGCCAGCAGCTTGGGAGAGGGCTACGAGCAGTACTTC. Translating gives CASSLGEGYEQYF.

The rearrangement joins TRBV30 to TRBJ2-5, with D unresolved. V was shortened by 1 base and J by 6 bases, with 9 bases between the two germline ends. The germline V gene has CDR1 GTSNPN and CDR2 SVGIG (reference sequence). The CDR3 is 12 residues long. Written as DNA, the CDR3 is TGTGCCTGGAGTGATGAGAGGAAGACCCAGTACTTC. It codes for CAWSDERKTQYF.

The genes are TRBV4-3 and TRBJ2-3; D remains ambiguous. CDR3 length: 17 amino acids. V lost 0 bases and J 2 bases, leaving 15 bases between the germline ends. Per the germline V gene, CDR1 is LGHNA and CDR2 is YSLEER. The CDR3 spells CASSQDKAQTVTDTQYF. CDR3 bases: TGCGCCAGCAGCCAAGATAAGGCGCAGACTGTCACAGATACGCAGTATTTT.

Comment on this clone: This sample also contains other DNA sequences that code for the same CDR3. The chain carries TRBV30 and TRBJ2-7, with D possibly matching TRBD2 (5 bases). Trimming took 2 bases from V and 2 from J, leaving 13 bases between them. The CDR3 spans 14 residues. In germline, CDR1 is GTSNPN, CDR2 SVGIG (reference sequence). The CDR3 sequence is CAWSPGVGTYEQYF. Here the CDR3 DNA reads TGTGCCTGGAGTCCCGGGGTGGGTACCTACGAGCAGTACTTC.

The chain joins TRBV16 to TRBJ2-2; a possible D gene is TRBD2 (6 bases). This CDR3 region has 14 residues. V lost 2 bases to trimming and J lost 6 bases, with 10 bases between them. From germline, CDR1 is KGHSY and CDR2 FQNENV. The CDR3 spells CASSQKRDSGELFF. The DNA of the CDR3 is TGTGCCAGCAGCCAAAAAAGGGACTCCGGGGAGCTGTTTTTT.